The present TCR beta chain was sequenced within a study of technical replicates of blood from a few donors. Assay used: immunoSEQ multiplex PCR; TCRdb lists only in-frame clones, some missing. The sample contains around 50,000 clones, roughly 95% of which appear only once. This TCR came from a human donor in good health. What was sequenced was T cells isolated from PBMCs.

The CDR3 bases are TGTGCCAGCAGTCCGATCCGGACAGGTTCCTCAGATACGCAGTATTTT. Translated, it gives CASSPIRTGSSDTQYF. This chain connects TRBV28 to TRBJ2-3; 7 nucleotides match TRBD1. CDR1 MDHEN and CDR2 SYDVKM come from the germline V gene. The CDR3 consists of 16 residues. J was trimmed by 4 bases and V by 5 bases; bases with no gene match: 12.